The sequence of this T cell receptor (beta chain) was determined in a study of T cell responses to AZD1222 COVID-19 vaccine (dated by TCRdb to the early 2020s). For the wider study: TCR sequencing covered 230 or so trial participants: 207 given two doses of AZD1222 and approximately 25 given two doses of MenACWY control vaccine. Trial participants were enrolled into age subgroups of 18-55, 56-69 and 70-plus years, which contained about 150, 27 and 61 TCR-sequenced participants, respectively.

Measured from the cysteine to the phenylalanine, the CDR3 is 14 residues long. The kept DNA is CDR3 alone, 42 bases in frame from the first base. Sequences SGDLS (CDR1) and YYNGEE (CDR2) are obtained from the germline V gene. From V the trimming removes 2 bases and from J it removes 11 bases, while the gene matches leave 6 bases of the junction unaccounted for. The CDR3 regions of human TCRbeta chains were analyzed by immunosequencing. The authors' pipeline ran thus. TCRs in the repertoires were compared against a reference library of SARS-CoV-2-specific TCRs that had been generated with the MIRA antigen-specificity platform. Breadth was defined as the fraction of unique TCRs that were SARS-CoV-2-associated. Depth was defined as the fraction of total T cells that were SARS-CoV-2-associated. Using the MIRA data, each spike-specific TCR was mapped to the spike region that the TCR reacts to and placed in a CD4 or CD8 class. Log10-transformed breadth and depth values were compared by one-way ANOVA with Sidak's multiple comparisons tests. TCRdb took over this immuneACCESS table, retaining in-frame rearrangements with V and J assigned. Such tables are incomplete; in checked studies, under half of the missing clones stem from an unresolved V gene, and the remainder is unexplained. V and J calls and clone size are as listed in that table; D and trimming were resolved from the DNA. The sample table shows about 150,000 clones, and about 89% are seen once. Of the sample, around 6.9% falls within the top ten clones.

Sample time point, as interpreted from the label and publication: about 28 days (+/-7) after the second vaccine dose. Sample treatment or condition, as interpreted from the label and publication: meningococcal conjugate vaccine given as trial control. Vaccinee samples came from UK trials COV001 and COV002, including a single-blind randomized controlled phase 2/3 trial of AZD1222 (ChAdOx1 nCoV-19) in healthy adults. For TCRbeta chain sequencing, PBMC samples from trial participants were taken at day 0 and at day 28 after the second dose. This clone was observed a single time. No antigen is known for it. It has no much larger one-base neighbor in the sample; base qualities were not kept. General conclusions and limits of the study: Epitopes outside the regions mutated in the B.1.351 and B.1.1.7 variants were reportedly recognized by nearly half of the unique spike-specific TCRs. Conclusions about previously exposed vaccinees were limited because only a handful of AZD1222 recipients were SARS-CoV-2 seropositive at baseline. In the small 56-69-year group, the increase in depth fell short of significance, most likely because of low power. A significant rise in spike-specific TCR breadth and depth was observed after two AZD1222 doses relative to day 0 and relative to MenACWY recipients. Participants were mostly white British and included more females than males, and it was suggested by the authors that clonal diversity may have been underestimated. CD4 TCRs associated with the vaccine covered the entire spike protein, and the dominant responses were in regions 160-218 and 743-854. Because no day 14 peak-response samples were available, the repertoires could be characterized only after the peak T cell response.

The source of this sequence is an adult who received the MenACWY meningococcal vaccine as a control. Sample: peripheral blood, taken 28 days after the second dose of the MenACWY control vaccine. Rearrangement joined TRBV9 to TRBJ1-6; a stretch of 8 junction bases matches TRBD1. In nucleotide form, the sequence is TGTGCCAGCAGCGTTAAGGACAGGGAAGCACCCCTCCACTTT. Its translation reads: CASSVKDREAPLHF.